This TCR beta chain comes out of a study of identical twins. A single record per CDR3 protein comes from TCRdb applying MiXCR to the 5' RACE reads. This sample yields roughly 710,000 distinct CDR3 sequences, of which roughly 6% are seen a single time; roughly 1.8% belongs to the top ten. Study-wide findings and caveats: Among beta out-of-frame sequences, excess sharing between twins appeared weaker.

Trimming took off 2 bases at V and 4 bases at J, with 14 bases between the two ends. Germline assignment: CDR1 SGHTA and CDR2 FQGNSA. The CDR3 extends over 15 amino acids. A few counts support this clonotype. What it binds is not known. The chain combines TRBV7-2 with TRBJ2-5; D gene unclear. The receptor was isolated from a man in his late teens or twenties in good health. The sequencing sample was made of naive T cells sorted from blood. As DNA, the CDR3 is TGTGCCAGCAGCTTACTAGGTTCGGAAGGAGAGACCCAGTACTTC. Translating it yields CASSLLGSEGETQYF.